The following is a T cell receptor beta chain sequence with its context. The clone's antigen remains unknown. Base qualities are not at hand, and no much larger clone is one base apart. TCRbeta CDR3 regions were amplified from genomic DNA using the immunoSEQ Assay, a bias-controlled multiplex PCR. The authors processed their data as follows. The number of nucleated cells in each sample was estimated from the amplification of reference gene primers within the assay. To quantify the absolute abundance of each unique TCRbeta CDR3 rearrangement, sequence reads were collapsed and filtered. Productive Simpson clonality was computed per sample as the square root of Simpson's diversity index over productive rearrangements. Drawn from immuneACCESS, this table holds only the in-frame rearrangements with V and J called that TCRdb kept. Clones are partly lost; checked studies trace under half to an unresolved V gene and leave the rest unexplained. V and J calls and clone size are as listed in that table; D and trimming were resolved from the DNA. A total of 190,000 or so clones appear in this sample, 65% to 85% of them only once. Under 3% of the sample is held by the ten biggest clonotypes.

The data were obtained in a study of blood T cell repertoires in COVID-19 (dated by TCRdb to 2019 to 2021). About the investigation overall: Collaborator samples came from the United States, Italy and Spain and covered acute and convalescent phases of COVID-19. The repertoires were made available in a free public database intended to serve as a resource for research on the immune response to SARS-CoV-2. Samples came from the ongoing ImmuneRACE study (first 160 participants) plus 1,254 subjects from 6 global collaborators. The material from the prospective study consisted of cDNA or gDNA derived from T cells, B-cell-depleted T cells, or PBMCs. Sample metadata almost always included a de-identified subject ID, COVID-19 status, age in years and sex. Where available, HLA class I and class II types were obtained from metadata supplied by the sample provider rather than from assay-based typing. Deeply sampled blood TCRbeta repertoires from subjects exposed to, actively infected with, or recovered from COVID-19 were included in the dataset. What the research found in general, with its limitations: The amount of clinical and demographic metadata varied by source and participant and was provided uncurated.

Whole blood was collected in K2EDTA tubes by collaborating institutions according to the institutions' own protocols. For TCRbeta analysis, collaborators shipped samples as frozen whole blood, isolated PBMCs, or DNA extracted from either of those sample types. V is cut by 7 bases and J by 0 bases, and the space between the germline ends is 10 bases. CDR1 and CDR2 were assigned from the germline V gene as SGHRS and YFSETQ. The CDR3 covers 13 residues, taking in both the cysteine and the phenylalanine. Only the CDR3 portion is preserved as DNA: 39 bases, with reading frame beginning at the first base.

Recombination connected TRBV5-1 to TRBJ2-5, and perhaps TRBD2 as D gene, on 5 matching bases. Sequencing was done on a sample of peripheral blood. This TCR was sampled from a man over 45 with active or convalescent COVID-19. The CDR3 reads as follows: CASWEWDQETQYF. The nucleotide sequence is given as TGCGCCAGCTGGGAGTGGGACCAAGAGACCCAGTACTTC.